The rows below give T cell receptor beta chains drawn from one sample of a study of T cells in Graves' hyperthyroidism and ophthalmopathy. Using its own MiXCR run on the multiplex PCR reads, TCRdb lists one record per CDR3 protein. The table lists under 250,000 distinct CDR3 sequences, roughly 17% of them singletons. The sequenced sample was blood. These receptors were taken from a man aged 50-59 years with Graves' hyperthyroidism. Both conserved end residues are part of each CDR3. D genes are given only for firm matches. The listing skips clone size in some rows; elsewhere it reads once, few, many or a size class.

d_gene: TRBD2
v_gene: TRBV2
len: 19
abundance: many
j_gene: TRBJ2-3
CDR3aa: CASSEAPPGLASSTDTQYF
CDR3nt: TGTGCCAGCAGTGAAGCTCCTCCGGGACTAGCGTCTAGCACAGATACGCAGTATTTT

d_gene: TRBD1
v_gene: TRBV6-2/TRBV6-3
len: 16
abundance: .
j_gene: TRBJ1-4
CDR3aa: CASSSGTGGLREKLFF
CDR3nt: TGTGCCAGCAGTTCCGGGACAGGGGGCTTACGTGAAAAACTGTTTTTT

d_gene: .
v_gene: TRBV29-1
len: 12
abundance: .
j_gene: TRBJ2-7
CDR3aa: CSVEKQGNEQYF
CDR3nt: TGCAGCGTGGAAAAACAGGGAAACGAGCAGTACTTC

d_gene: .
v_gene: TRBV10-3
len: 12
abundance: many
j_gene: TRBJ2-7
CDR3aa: CAISESRDEQYF
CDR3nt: TGTGCCATCAGTGAGTCGAGAGACGAGCAGTACTTC

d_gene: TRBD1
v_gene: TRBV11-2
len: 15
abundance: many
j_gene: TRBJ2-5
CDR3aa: CASSSPRTGGETQYF
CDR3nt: TGTGCCAGCAGCTCCCCCAGGACAGGGGGAGAGACCCAGTACTTC

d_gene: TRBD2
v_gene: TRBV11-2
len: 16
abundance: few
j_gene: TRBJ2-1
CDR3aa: CASSLRLREVVNEQFF
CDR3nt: TGTGCCAGCAGCTTGAGGTTGCGGGAGGTCGTCAATGAGCAGTTCTTC

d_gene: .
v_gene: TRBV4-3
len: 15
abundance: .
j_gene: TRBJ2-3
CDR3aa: CASSQEGLGTDTQYF
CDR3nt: TGCGCCAGCAGCCAGGAAGGTTTGGGCACAGATACGCAGTATTTT

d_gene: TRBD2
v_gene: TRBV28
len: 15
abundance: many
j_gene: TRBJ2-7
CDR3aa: CASCRPGLQYHEQYF
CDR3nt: TGTGCCAGCTGCCGGCCGGGACTACAGTACCACGAGCAGTACTTC

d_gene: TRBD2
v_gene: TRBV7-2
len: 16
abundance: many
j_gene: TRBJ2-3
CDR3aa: CASSPRLAESTDTQYF
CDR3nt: TGTGCCAGCAGCCCAAGACTAGCGGAGAGCACAGATACGCAGTATTTT

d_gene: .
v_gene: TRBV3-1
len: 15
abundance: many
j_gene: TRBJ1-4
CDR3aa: CASSQELVLGEKLFF
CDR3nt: TGTGCCAGCAGCCAAGAATTGGTACTTGGTGAAAAACTGTTTTTT

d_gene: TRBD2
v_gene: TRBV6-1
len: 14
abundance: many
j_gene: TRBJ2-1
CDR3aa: CASRVLAGGSEQFF
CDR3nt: TGTGCCAGCAGAGTACTAGCGGGAGGTAGTGAGCAGTTCTTC

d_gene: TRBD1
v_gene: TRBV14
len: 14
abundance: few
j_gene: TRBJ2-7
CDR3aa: CASSQPGGGYEQYF
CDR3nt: TGTGCCAGCAGCCAACCAGGGGGCGGGTACGAGCAGTACTTC

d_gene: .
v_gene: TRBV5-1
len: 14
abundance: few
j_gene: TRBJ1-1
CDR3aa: CASSLVPGNTEAFF
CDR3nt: TGCGCCAGCAGCTTGGTTCCGGGGAACACTGAAGCTTTCTTT

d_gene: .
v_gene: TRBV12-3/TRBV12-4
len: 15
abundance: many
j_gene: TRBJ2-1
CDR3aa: CASSLAGPSYNEQFF
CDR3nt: TGTGCCAGCAGTTTAGCGGGACCATCCTACAATGAGCAGTTCTTC

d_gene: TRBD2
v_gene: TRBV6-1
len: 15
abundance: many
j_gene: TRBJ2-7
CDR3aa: CASSSTSGYSYEQYF
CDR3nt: TGTGCCAGCAGTTCAACTAGCGGATACTCCTACGAGCAGTACTTC

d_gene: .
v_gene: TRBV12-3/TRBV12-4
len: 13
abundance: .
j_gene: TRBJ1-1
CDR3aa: CASSFGGLVEAFF
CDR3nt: TGTGCCAGCAGTTTCGGGGGGCTAGTTGAAGCTTTCTTT

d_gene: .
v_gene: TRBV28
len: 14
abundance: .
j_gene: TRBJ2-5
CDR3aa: CASSPRAGEETQYF
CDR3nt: TGTGCCAGCAGCCCCCGGGCGGGCGAAGAGACCCAGTACTTC

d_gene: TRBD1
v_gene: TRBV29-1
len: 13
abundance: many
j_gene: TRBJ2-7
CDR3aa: CSVGWDRGAEQYF
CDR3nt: TGCAGCGTTGGGTGGGACAGGGGAGCCGAGCAGTACTTC

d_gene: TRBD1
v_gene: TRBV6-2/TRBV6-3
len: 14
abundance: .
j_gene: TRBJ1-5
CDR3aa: CASIGTDSNQPQHF
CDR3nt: TGTGCCAGCATCGGGACAGATAGCAATCAGCCCCAGCATTTT

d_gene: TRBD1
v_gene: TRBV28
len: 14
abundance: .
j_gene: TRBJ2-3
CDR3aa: CASGPDRDADTQYF
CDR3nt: TGTGCCAGCGGTCCGGACAGGGATGCAGATACGCAGTATTTT

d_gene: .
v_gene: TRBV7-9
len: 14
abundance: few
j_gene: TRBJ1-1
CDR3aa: CASSWGQYDTEAFF
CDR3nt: TGTGCCAGCAGCTGGGGACAATACGACACTGAAGCTTTCTTT

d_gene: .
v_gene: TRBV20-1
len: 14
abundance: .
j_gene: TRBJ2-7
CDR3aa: CSARAVGNSYEQYF
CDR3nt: TGCAGTGCTAGAGCCGTAGGCAACTCCTACGAGCAGTACTTC

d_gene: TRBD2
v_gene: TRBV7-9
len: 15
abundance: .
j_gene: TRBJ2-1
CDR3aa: CASSQERETHNEQFF
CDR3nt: TGTGCCAGCAGCCAGGAGCGGGAGACCCACAATGAGCAGTTCTTC

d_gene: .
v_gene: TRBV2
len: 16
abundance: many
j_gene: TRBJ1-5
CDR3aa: CASSLSLGLSNQPQHF
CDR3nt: TGTGCCAGCAGCCTCTCCCTCGGGTTAAGCAATCAGCCCCAGCATTTT

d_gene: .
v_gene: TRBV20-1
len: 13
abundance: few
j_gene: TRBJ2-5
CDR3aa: CSARAPNQETQYF
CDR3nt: TGCAGTGCTAGAGCCCCTAACCAAGAGACCCAGTACTTC

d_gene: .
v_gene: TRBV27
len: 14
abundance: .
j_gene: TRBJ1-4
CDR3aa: CASSPSSYLGKLFF
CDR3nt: TGTGCCAGCAGTCCAAGTTCTTATCTGGGAAAACTGTTTTTT